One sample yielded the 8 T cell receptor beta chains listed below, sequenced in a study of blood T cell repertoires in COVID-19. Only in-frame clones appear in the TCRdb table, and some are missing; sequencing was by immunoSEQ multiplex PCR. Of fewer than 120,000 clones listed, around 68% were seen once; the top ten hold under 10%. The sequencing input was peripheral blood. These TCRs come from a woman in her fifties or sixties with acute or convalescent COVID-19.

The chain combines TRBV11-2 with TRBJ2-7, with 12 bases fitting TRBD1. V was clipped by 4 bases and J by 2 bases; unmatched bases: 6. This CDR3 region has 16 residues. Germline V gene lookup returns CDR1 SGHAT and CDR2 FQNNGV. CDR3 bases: TGTGCCAGCAGCTCGACCGGGACAGGGGGCACCTACGAGCAGTACTTC. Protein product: CASSSTGTGGTYEQYF.

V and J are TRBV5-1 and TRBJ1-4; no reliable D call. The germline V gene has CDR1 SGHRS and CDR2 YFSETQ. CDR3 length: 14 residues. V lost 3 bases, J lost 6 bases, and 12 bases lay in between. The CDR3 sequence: CASSSGGSDEKLFF. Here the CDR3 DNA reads TGCGCCAGCAGCTCAGGAGGATCGGATGAAAAACTGTTTTTT.

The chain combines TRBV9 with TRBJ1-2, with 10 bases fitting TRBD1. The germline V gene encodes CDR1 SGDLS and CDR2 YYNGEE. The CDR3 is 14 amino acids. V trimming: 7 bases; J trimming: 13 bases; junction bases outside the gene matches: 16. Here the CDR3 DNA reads TGTGCCAGCGAAAACTTTCCGGGACAGGGGAAATTCACCTTC. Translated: CASENFPGQGKFTF.

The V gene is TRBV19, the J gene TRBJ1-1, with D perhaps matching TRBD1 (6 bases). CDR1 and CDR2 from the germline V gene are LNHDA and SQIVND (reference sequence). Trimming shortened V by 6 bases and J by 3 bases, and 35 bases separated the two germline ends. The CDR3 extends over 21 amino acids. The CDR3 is CASSDKGGGVQGRSLDTEAFF. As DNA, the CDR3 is TGTGCCAGTAGCGATAAGGGAGGGGGGGTTCAGGGCCGGTCGTTGGACACTGAAGCTTTCTTT.

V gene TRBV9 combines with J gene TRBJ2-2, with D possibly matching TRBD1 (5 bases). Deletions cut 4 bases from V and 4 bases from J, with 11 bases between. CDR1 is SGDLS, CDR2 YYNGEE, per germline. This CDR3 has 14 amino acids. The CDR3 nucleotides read TGTGCCAGCAGCTCAGGACATGGCACCGGGGAGCTGTTTTTT. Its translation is CASSSGHGTGELFF.

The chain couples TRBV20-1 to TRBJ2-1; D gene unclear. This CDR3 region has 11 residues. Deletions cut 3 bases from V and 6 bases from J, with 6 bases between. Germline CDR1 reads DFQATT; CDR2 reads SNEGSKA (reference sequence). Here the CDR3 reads CSASARNEQFF. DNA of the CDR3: TGCAGTGCTAGCGCGCGCAATGAGCAGTTCTTC.

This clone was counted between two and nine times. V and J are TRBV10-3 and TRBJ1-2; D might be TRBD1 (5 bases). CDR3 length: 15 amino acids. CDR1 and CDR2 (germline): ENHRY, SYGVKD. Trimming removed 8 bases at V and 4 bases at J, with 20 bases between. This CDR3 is CAIDEGGGRGYGYTF. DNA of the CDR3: TGTGCCATCGATGAGGGCGGGGGAAGAGGCTATGGCTACACCTTC.

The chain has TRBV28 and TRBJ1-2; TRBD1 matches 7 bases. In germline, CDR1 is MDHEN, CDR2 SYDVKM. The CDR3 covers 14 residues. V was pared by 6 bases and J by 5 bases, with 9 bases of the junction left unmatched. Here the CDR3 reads CASRPPAGGYGYTF. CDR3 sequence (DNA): TGTGCCAGCAGACCGCCGGCAGGGGGGTATGGCTACACCTTC.